What follows are 29 T cell receptor beta chains derived from one specimen sequenced in a study of neurological immune-mediated disorders. Using its own MiXCR run on the 5' RACE reads, TCRdb lists one record per CDR3 protein. The sample shows more than 25,000 distinct CDR3 sequences, about 12% of them seen only once. Sequenced sample: PBMCs. The receptor set was obtained from an older woman in good health.

J is TRBJ2-1 and V is TRBV10-3; the D gene could be TRBD1 or TRBD2 (6 bases each). The CDR3 is 18 amino acids. Germline V gene sequence: CDR1 ENHRY, CDR2 SYGVKD. V lost 0 bases and J 1 base, leaving 16 bases between the germline ends. The CDR3 bases are TGTGCCATCAGTGAGTCGGAGGGCCGCAGGGGTTCCTACAATGAGCAGTTCTTC. Residues: CAISESEGRRGSYNEQFF.

V and J are TRBV30 and TRBJ1-2, with a possible D match to TRBD1 (5 bases). Germline CDR1 reads GTSNPN; CDR2 reads SVGIG (reference sequence). Trimming removed 1 base at V and 8 bases at J, with 20 bases between. The CDR3 runs to 15 residues. The CDR3 protein is CAWSARAAMTVGYTF. CDR3 nucleotide sequence: TGTGCCTGGAGTGCCCGCGCCGCGATGACAGTCGGCTACACCTTC.

Concerning this clonotype: A much more abundant neighbour one base away suggests this may be a read error. V usage is TRBV29-1 and J usage is TRBJ1-5; unclear D gene. Germline assignment: CDR1 SQVTM and CDR2 ANQGSEA. Trimming removed 7 bases from V and 3 bases from J, with 13 bases in between. The CDR3 consists of 13 residues. CDR3 protein: CSATQTYNQPQHF. CDR3 DNA sequence: TGCAGCGCCACACAGACCTACAATCAGCCCCAGCATTTT.

This clonotype was observed at least ten times. The chain has TRBV12-3 or TRBV12-4 and TRBJ2-3; 8 nucleotides align to TRBD1. Trimming took 3 bases from V and 10 from J; bases not matched to a gene: 12. The CDR3 runs to 15 residues. The CDR3 sequence is CASSLNLPPQGAQYF. The CDR3 DNA follows: TGTGCCAGCAGTTTGAATCTGCCCCCACAGGGGGCGCAGTATTTT.

The rearrangement links TRBV6-5 to TRBJ2-3; 8 positions match TRBD2. Germline V gives CDR1 MNHEY, CDR2 SVGAGI. This CDR3 is 16 amino acids long. V lost 2 bases, J lost 2 bases, and 6 bases stayed unmatched. Here the CDR3 reads CASSYAAGGPTDTQYF. DNA of the CDR3: TGTGCCAGCAGTTACGCGGCGGGGGGCCCCACAGATACGCAGTATTTT.

At least ten counts were recorded for this clonotype. This chain uses TRBV5-1 with TRBJ2-1; 7 bases are shared with TRBD1. CDR1 is SGHRS and CDR2 is YFSETQ in the germline V gene. V gave up 4 bases and J gave up 2 bases; unmatched junction bases: 6. CDR3 length equals 15 residues. The CDR3 region has the DNA TGCGCCAGCAGCCCGGGACAGACCCCCTACAATGAGCAGTTCTTC. Protein: CASSPGQTPYNEQFF.

This clonotype has at least ten counts. The rearrangement uses TRBV4-1 and TRBJ1-5, with 7 positions matching TRBD1. Trimming at V came to 4 bases and at J to 0 bases, leaving 9 bases not matched to a gene. Per the germline V gene, CDR1 is MGHRA and CDR2 is YSYEKL. The CDR3 extends over 17 amino acids. CDR3 region: CASSPRGGISSNQPQHF. DNA of the CDR3: TGCGCCAGCAGCCCCAGGGGGGGAATATCTAGCAATCAGCCCCAGCATTTT.

This clonotype was counted ten times or more. V is TRBV10-3 and J is TRBJ2-7, with 10 bases matching TRBD1. The CDR3 totals 14 residues. V trimming: 7 bases; J trimming: 3 bases; junction bases outside the gene matches: 6. The germline V gene has CDR1 ENHRY and CDR2 SYGVKD. CDR3 DNA: TGTGCCATCACAACCGGGACAGGGGACTACGAGCAGTACTTC. Protein: CAITTGTGDYEQYF.

This clonotype was seen many times. The chain combines TRBV3-1 with TRBJ2-5; a weak D match, TRBD2 (5 bases). CDR1 is LGHDT, CDR2 YNNKEL, per germline (reference sequence). The CDR3 extends over 14 amino acids. Trimming cost V 4 bases and J 6 bases, with 15 bases left between them. Here the CDR3 DNA reads TGTGCCAGCAGCCCACCGGTGGCCGGGAAGACCCAGTACTTC. Amino acids: CASSPPVAGKTQYF.

Many counts were recorded for this clonotype. The chain links TRBV5-1 to TRBJ2-3, with TRBD2 identical over 13 bases. This CDR3 is 15 amino acids long. Germline assignment: CDR1 SGHRS and CDR2 YFSETQ. The V and J ends lost 4 bases and 6 bases, in that order; junction bases with no gene match: 5. CDR3 nucleotide sequence: TGCGCCAGCAGCACGGGACTAGCGGGGTTGGATACGCAGTATTTT. Protein: CASSTGLAGLDTQYF.

At least ten counts were recorded for this clonotype. The chain employs TRBV20-1 and TRBJ1-2; tentatively, D is TRBD1 (5 bases). V dropped 3 bases and J dropped 7 bases, with 9 bases sitting between them. The CDR3 sequence is 11 residues long. Germline CDR1 and CDR2: DFQATT and SNEGSKA (reference sequence). In nucleotides, the CDR3 is TGCAGTGCTAGTCTCGGGGGTGGCTACACCTTC. Its protein is CSASLGGGYTF.

There are many counts of this clonotype. The chain combines TRBV5-1 with TRBJ2-4; D gene ambiguous. The ends were cut back, 0 bases at V and 3 bases at J, with 4 bases in the middle. CDR1 and CDR2 from the germline V gene are SGHRS and YFSETQ. The CDR3 is 13 amino acids. CDR3 bases: TGCGCCAGCAGCTTGGGTGACAAAAACATTCAGTACTTC. Protein product: CASSLGDKNIQYF.

There are many counts of this clonotype. The chain recombines TRBV7-9 with TRBJ1-3, with unresolved D. V was trimmed by 2 bases and J by 7 bases, leaving 15 bases between them. Germline V gene sequence: CDR1 SEHNR, CDR2 FQNEAQ (reference sequence). The CDR3 is made up of 15 amino acids. CDR3 amino acids: CASSLSSMTPNTIYF. The CDR3 bases are TGTGCCAGCAGCTTAAGTAGCATGACTCCGAACACCATATATTTT.

As concerns this clonotype: Mismatch with germline at one junction end may stem from a read error. The V and J genes are TRBV27 and TRBJ2-7, with 10 bases that match TRBD2. The CDR3 spans 17 residues. CDR1 and CDR2 from the germline V gene are MNHEY and SMNVEV (reference sequence). CDR3 sequence: CASSLWTPSGGAYEQYF. The CDR3 DNA follows: TGTGCCAGTAGTTTATGGACCCCAAGCGGGGGGGCCTACGAGCAGTACTTC.

The gene calls are TRBV11-3 and TRBJ2-3, with 10 positions matching TRBD2. The V segment lost 1 base and the J segment 2 bases; nucleotides outside the gene matches: 6. This CDR3 is built from 17 residues. Germline CDR1 SGHNT, CDR2 YENEEA. The CDR3 here is CASSLGSLAGDTDTQYF. As DNA, the CDR3 is TGTGCCAGCAGCTTAGGAAGCCTAGCGGGGGACACAGATACGCAGTATTTT.

Ten or more counts support this clonotype. This chain's CDR3 is CASSPLYMNTEAFF. The CDR3 DNA reads as TGTGCCAGCTCACCCTTATATATGAACACTGAAGCTTTCTTT. The rearrangement links TRBV18 to TRBJ1-1; D remains unclear. With 3 bases removed from V and 0 bases from J, the gap between germline ends came to 8 bases. CDR3 length: 14 residues. Germline-derived CDR1 and CDR2 are KGHSH and LQKENI.

This clonotype was detected many times. V usage is TRBV11-2 and J usage is TRBJ1-2; D is unresolved. V lost 2 bases to trimming and J lost 4 bases, with 8 bases between them. The CDR3 is 13 residues long. Germline values: CDR1 SGHAT, CDR2 FQNNGV. CDR3: CASSLSSGYGYTF. The CDR3, as DNA: TGTGCCAGCAGCTTAAGTTCAGGCTATGGCTACACCTTC. The variable domain in full, with the rest retrieved from reference TRBV11-2 and TRBJ1-2, is EAGVAQSPRYKIIEKRQSVAFWCNPISGHATLYWYQQILGQGPKLLIQFQNNGVVDDSQLPKDRFSAERLKGVDSTLKIQPAKLEDSAVYLCASSLSSGYGYTFGSGTRLTVV.

This clonotype is medium-sized in the sample. The chain couples TRBV5-6 to TRBJ2-7; TRBD1 might be the D (6 bases). Trimming removed 5 bases from V and 1 base from J, with 19 bases in between. The CDR3 totals 16 residues. Germline lookup yields CDR1 SGHDT and CDR2 YYEEEE. The CDR3 reads CASRRNQGISSYEQYF. CDR3 in DNA: TGTGCCAGCAGACGAAATCAGGGGATTTCTTCCTACGAGCAGTACTTC.

This clonotype was detected many times. The rearrangement uses TRBV9 and TRBJ1-5; 7 bases match TRBD1. CDR3 length: 16 residues. The J segment lost 4 bases and the V segment lost 0 bases, leaving 7 bases of the junction unmatched. Germline CDR1 SGDLS, CDR2 YYNGEE. Written as DNA, the CDR3 is TGTGCCAGCAGCGTAGGTGGGGACAGCCGAAATCAGCCCCAGCATTTT. Amino acids: CASSVGGDSRNQPQHF.

This clonotype was detected ten times or more. The chain uses TRBV7-8 and TRBJ2-7; D remains unclear. The CDR3 extends over 14 amino acids. Trimming cost V 1 base and J 0 bases, with 7 bases left between them. The germline gives CDR1 SGHVS, CDR2 FQNEAQ. This chain's CDR3 is CASSLEDISYEQYF. The CDR3 DNA is TGTGCCAGCAGCTTAGAAGACATCTCCTACGAGCAGTACTTC.

This clonotype was counted only a few times. The genes are TRBV20-1 and TRBJ1-1; no reliable D call. Germline V CDR1 and CDR2: DFQATT, SNEGSKA (reference sequence). The CDR3 contains 13 residues. V lost 6 bases, J lost 1 base, and 12 bases lay in between. The CDR3 protein is CSARTAGNTEAFF. CDR3 coding DNA: TGCAGTGCCCGGACCGCGGGGAACACTGAAGCTTTCTTT.

This clonotype was detected ten times or more. The J gene is TRBJ2-3, the V gene TRBV12-3 or TRBV12-4; D might be TRBD1 (6 bases). The CDR3 runs to 14 residues. V shed 6 bases and J shed 5 bases, with 15 bases lying between them. The CDR3 loop is CASSHSTGRDTQYF. The DNA for the CDR3 is TGTGCCAGCAGCCATAGCACAGGGAGAGATACGCAGTATTTT.

This clonotype was seen repeatedly, ten times or more. The chain recombines TRBV12-3 or TRBV12-4 with TRBJ2-3; D is undetermined. CDR3 size: 15 residues. V lost 6 bases to trimming and J lost 1 base, with 14 bases between them. The chain's CDR3 is CASSHFGRGTDTQYF. DNA for the CDR3: TGTGCCAGCAGCCACTTCGGTAGGGGCACAGATACGCAGTATTTT.

In regard to this clonotype: One junction end disagrees with the germline gene, perhaps due to a read error. The gene calls are TRBV7-2 and TRBJ2-1; 14 bases are shared with TRBD2. This CDR3 contains 20 residues. Germline CDR1 is SGHTA and CDR2 is FQGNSA. The CDR3 coding sequence is TGTGCCAGCAGCTTAGCGCTGGGACTAGCGGGGGTGCCGTCTTACAATGAGCCGTTCTTC. It encodes CASSLALGLAGVPSYNEPFF.

This clonotype was found many times. The chain combines TRBV2 with TRBJ2-3; TRBD1 or TRBD2 may be the D gene (5 bases each). V gave up 3 bases and J gave up 1 base, with 11 bases separating them. The germline gives CDR1 SNHLY, CDR2 FYNNEI. There are 15 residues in the CDR3. DNA of the CDR3: TGTGCCAGCAGTGACTGGGGGTTTCGCACAGATACGCAGTATTTT. Amino acids: CASSDWGFRTDTQYF.

This clonotype was observed many times. The chain combines TRBV20-1 with TRBJ2-2; D gene ambiguous. CDR1 DFQATT and CDR2 SNEGSKA come from the germline V gene (reference sequence). The length of the CDR3 is 14 residues. Trimming stripped 1 base from V and 4 bases from J, with 10 bases between. In nucleotides, the CDR3 is TGCAGTGCTAGAGCCCCCGGTCCCACCGGGGAGCTGTTTTTT. Translation: CSARAPGPTGELFF.

Only one count was recorded for this clonotype. The rearrangement joins TRBV5-6 to TRBJ1-5; D call uncertain. V lost 3 bases to trimming and J lost 2 bases, with 12 bases between them. The CDR3 length is 15 residues. Germline CDR1 is SGHDT and CDR2 is YYEEEE. The CDR3 loop reads CASSSREVGNQPQHF. The DNA of the CDR3 is TGTGCCAGCAGCTCGCGGGAGGTAGGCAATCAGCCCCAGCATTTT.

In the case of this clonotype: Mismatch with germline at one junction end may stem from a read error. The chain recombines TRBV5-1 with TRBJ2-3, with 7 bases that match TRBD2. The CDR3 length is 15 residues. The germline CDR1 and CDR2 sequences are SGHRS and YFSETQ. The CDR3: CSSSPGLLSTDTQYF. The CDR3 coding sequence is TGCTCCAGCAGCCCGGGACTACTAAGCACGGATACGCAGTATTTT.

There are many counts of this clonotype. DNA of the CDR3: TGTGCCAGCAGCTCTGCTAGTGGCCCACATGAGCAGTTCTTC. Translation gives CASSSASGPHEQFF. V usage is TRBV5-6 and J usage is TRBJ2-1; no clear D. Germline V gene data show CDR1 as SGHDT and CDR2 as YYEEEE. The CDR3 has 14 amino acids. Trimming took 3 bases from V and 8 from J, leaving 15 bases between them.